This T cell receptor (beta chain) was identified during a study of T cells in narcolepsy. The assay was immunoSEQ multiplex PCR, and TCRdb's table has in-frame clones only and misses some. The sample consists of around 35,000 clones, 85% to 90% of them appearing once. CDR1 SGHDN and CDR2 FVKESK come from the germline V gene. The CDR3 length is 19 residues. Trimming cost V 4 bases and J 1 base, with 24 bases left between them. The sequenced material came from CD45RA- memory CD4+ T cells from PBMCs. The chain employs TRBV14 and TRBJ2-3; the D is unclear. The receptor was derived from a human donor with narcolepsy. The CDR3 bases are TGTGCCAGCAGCCCTGGGCCTGGGAAGGCCGCTTTGGGCACAGATACGCAGTATTTT. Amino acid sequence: CASSPGPGKAALGTDTQYF.